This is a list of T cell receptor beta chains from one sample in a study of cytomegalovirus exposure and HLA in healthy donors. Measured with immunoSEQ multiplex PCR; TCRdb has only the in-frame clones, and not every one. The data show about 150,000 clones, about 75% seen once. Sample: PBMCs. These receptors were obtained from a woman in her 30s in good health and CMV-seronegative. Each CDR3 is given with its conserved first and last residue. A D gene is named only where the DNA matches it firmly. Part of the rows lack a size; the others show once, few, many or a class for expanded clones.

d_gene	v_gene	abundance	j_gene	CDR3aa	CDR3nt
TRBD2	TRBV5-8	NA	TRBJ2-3	CASSQSWGAGGLTDTQYF	TGTGCCAGCAGCCAGAGTTGGGGAGCGGGGGGTCTCACAGATACGCAGTATTTT
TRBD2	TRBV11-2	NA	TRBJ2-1	CASSLTSGGLHNEQFF	TGTGCCAGCAGCTTGACTAGCGGGGGACTTCACAATGAGCAGTTCTTC
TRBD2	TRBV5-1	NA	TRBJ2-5	CASSPGLAGGLETQYF	TGCGCCAGCAGCCCGGGACTAGCGGGGGGGCTTGAGACCCAGTACTTC
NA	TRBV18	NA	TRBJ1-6	CASSPLAGTMGSYNSPLHF	TGTGCCAGCTCACCACTGGCAGGGACAATGGGCTCCTATAATTCACCCCTCCACTTT
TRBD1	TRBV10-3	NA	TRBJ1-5	CAIIWGWCHRGISGNQPQHF	TGTGCCATCATTTGGGGATGGTGTCACAGGGGAATATCGGGCAATCAGCCCCAGCATTTT
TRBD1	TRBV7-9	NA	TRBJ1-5	CASSFGQGYNQPQHF	TGTGCCAGCAGCTTCGGACAGGGTTACAATCAGCCCCAGCATTTT
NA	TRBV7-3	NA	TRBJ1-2	CASSLRSRGRNYGYTF	TGTGCCAGCAGCTTGCGAAGCAGGGGCAGAAACTATGGCTACACCTTC
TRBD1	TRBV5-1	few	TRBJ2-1	CASSNGQGARNEQFF	TGCGCCAGCAGCAATGGGCAGGGGGCACGGAATGAGCAGTTCTTC
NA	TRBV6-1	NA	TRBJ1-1	CASQVDTEAFF	TGTGCCAGTCAGGTGGACACTGAAGCTTTCTTT
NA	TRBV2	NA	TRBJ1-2	CASSEAGGGYTF	TGTGCCAGCAGTGAAGCGGGAGGTGGCTACACCTTC
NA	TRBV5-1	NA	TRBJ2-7	CASSPDSTGGEQYF	TGCGCCAGCAGCCCCGACTCGACTGGGGGGGAGCAGTACTTC
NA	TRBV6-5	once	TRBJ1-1	CASSYTRAETEAFF	TGTGCCAGCAGTTACACCAGGGCGGAGACTGAAGCTTTCTTT
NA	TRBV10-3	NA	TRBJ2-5	CAISEGGQPQETQYF	TGTGCCATCAGTGAGGGAGGACAGCCCCAAGAGACCCAGTACTTC
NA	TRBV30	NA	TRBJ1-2	CAWISARGTWYGYTF	TGTGCCTGGATATCCGCCAGGGGTACTTGGTATGGCTACACCTTC
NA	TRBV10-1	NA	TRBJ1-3	CASSDGSGRNTIYF	TGCGCCAGCAGCGACGGTTCAGGTCGTAACACCATATATTTT
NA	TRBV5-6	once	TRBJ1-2	CASSSRGGYTF	TGTGCCAGCAGCTCACGTGGCGGCTACACCTTC
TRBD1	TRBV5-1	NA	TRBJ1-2	CASSLAGQNYGYTF	TGCGCCAGCAGCTTGGCGGGACAGAACTATGGCTACACCTTC
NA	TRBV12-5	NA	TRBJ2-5	CASGLVQAGQETQYF	TGTGCTAGTGGTTTGGTACAGGCAGGGCAAGAGACCCAGTACTTC
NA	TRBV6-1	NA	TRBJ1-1	CASSEWIANTEAFF	TGTGCCAGCAGTGAATGGATAGCGAACACTGAAGCTTTCTTT
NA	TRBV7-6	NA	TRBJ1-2	CASSLGVVGGNDGYTF	TGTGCCAGCAGCTTAGGAGTGGTGGGGGGAAATGATGGCTACACCTTC
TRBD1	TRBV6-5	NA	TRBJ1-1	CASTGGQGFPEAFF	TGTGCCAGCACCGGTGGACAGGGATTCCCTGAAGCTTTCTTT
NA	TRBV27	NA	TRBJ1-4	CASSSYSRGRNEKLFF	TGTGCCAGCAGTTCATATTCCAGGGGCCGTAATGAAAAACTGTTTTTT
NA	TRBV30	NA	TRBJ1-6	CAWRRAGFNNNSPLHF	TGTGCCTGGAGGAGGGCGGGATTTAACAATAATTCACCCCTCCACTTT
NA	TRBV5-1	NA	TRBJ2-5	CASSFQTDQETQYF	TGCGCCAGCAGCTTTCAGACAGATCAAGAGACCCAGTACTTC
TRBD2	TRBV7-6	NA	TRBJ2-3	CASSLGLAGGQDTQYF	TGTGCCAGCAGCTTAGGACTAGCGGGGGGTCAAGATACGCAGTATTTT
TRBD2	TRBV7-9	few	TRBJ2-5	CASRPLAGGPETQYF	TGTGCCAGCAGGCCCCTAGCGGGGGGCCCCGAGACCCAGTACTTC
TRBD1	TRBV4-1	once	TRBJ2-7	CASSQAHPDRATYEQYF	TGCGCCAGCAGCCAAGCCCACCCGGACAGGGCAACCTACGAGCAGTACTTC